In its sample, the clone carrying this TCR beta chain is medium-sized. The antigen remains undetermined. The CDR3 has 15 residues. V was trimmed by 7 bases and J by 2 bases, leaving 14 bases between them. From germline, CDR1 is SEHNR and CDR2 FQNEAQ (reference sequence). The source of the sample is a study of molecular identifiers for immune sequencing clone quantification. The study's findings and limits: Clonotypes surpassing 20 RNA copies contained over 99% of effector molecules, versus under 1% in naive cells.

Using its own MiXCR run on the PCR reads, TCRdb lists one record per CDR3 protein. Among 8,500 to 11,000 distinct CDR3 sequences listed, roughly 19% were seen once. The sequence was obtained from a human donor in good health. Some libraries in this study had Jurkat cell RNA spiked in. The sample was naive CD8+ T cells from blood, with Jurkat cell RNA spiked in. The sample's subset: FACS-sorted CD8+CD4-CCR7+CD45RA+ naive T cells. This rearrangement joins TRBV7-9 to TRBJ2-2, with D perhaps given as TRBD1 or TRBD2 (5 bases each). In DNA, the CDR3 is TGTGCCAGCACCGAGGGACCTATAAACACCGGGGAGCTGTTTTTT. It specifies CASTEGPINTGELFF.